Listed below are T cell receptor beta chains from one sample, sequenced in a study of T-cell reconstitution after alpha-beta-depleted transplantation in children. MiXCR, applied by TCRdb to the PCR reads, yields one record per CDR3 protein. The table records some 490,000 distinct CDR3 sequences, around 13% of them present only once. The sample in question was PBMCs from the stem cell graft donor, obtained from the stem cell graft. These receptor sequences come from a human donor who donated a stem cell graft to a child with combined immunodeficiency. The CDR3 runs from the conserved cysteine through the conserved F or W. A D gene is named only where the DNA matches it firmly. Clone size is shown for a subset of rows, as once, few, many or a class of expanded clone.

few TRBJ2-7 TRBD2 TRBV3-1 CASSLSPSGSYEQYF TGTGCCAGCAGCCTAAGTCCTAGCGGGAGCTACGAGCAGTACTTC
few TRBJ2-1 TRBD1 TRBV28 CASSARDRSTNEQFF TGTGCCAGCAGTGCCCGGGACAGGTCGACCAATGAGCAGTTCTTC
few TRBJ2-7 NA TRBV7-2 CASSSRQDYYEQYF TGTGCCAGCAGCTCGCGACAGGACTACTACGAGCAGTACTTC
few TRBJ2-7 TRBD1 TRBV5-1 CASSWTGGSSYEQYF TGCGCCAGCAGCTGGACAGGGGGTAGCTCCTACGAGCAGTACTTC
NA TRBJ1-5 NA TRBV4-2 CASTLLGGRNQPQHF TGTGCCAGCACCCTCCTTGGAGGGCGCAATCAGCCCCAGCATTTT
many TRBJ2-7 TRBD1 TRBV29-1 CSVPGQGAYEQYF TGCAGCGTTCCGGGACAGGGGGCCTACGAGCAGTACTTC
NA TRBJ2-3 NA TRBV5-1 CASSLNSHLTDTQYF TGCGCCAGCAGCTTGAATTCCCATCTCACAGATACGCAGTATTTT
NA TRBJ2-1 NA TRBV12-3/TRBV12-4 CASTRRVVDYNEQFF TGTGCCAGCACCAGGAGGGTCGTAGACTACAATGAGCAGTTCTTC
few TRBJ2-2 NA TRBV9 CASSVAGQNTGELFF TGTGCCAGCAGCGTAGCGGGACAGAACACCGGGGAGCTGTTTTTT
NA TRBJ2-2 TRBD1 TRBV29-1 CSVESRTGGGELFF TGCAGCGTTGAATCCAGGACAGGAGGCGGGGAGCTGTTTTTT
few TRBJ2-3 NA TRBV2 CASSEDRVTQYF TGTGCCAGCAGTGAAGACCGGGTTACGCAGTATTTT
NA TRBJ2-7 TRBD1 TRBV11-2 CASSYETGSSYEQYF TGTGCCAGCAGCTACGAGACAGGGAGCTCCTACGAGCAGTACTTC
many TRBJ2-5 NA TRBV12-3/TRBV12-4 CASSQTGYQETQYF TGTGCCAGCAGTCAAACTGGGTACCAAGAGACCCAGTACTTC
few TRBJ2-1 NA TRBV2 CASSGRGGYNEQFF TGTGCCAGCAGTGGAAGGGGGGGGTACAATGAGCAGTTCTTC
many TRBJ2-1 TRBD1 TRBV4-2 CASSQDQGVYNEQFF TGTGCCAGCAGCCAAGACCAGGGGGTATACAATGAGCAGTTCTTC
NA TRBJ2-3 TRBD2 TRBV28 CASSFSLAGTSTDTQYF TGTGCCAGCAGTTTCTCGCTAGCGGGTACTAGCACAGATACGCAGTATTTT
NA TRBJ2-5 TRBD1 TRBV4-3 CASSQATGETQYF TGCGCCAGCAGCCAAGCGACAGGGGAGACCCAGTACTTC
many TRBJ2-7 NA TRBV2 CASSDPAGAVKYEQYF TGTGCCAGCAGTGACCCGGCAGGTGCGGTTAAGTACGAGCAGTACTTC
NA TRBJ2-1 TRBD2 TRBV11-3 CASSFLAGPVGEQFF TGTGCCAGCAGCTTTTTAGCGGGGCCAGTGGGAGAGCAGTTCTTC
few TRBJ2-3 NA TRBV7-2 CASSLVGSGDTQYF TGTGCCAGCAGCTTAGTAGGGTCGGGGGATACGCAGTATTTT
few TRBJ2-5 TRBD1 TRBV5-5 CASSLAHRGWETQYF TGTGCCAGCAGCTTGGCCCACAGGGGATGGGAGACCCAGTACTTC
few TRBJ2-7 NA TRBV18 CASSPDLGPLYF TGTGCCAGCTCACCGGACCTCGGGCCTTTATACTTC
many TRBJ1-1 NA TRBV2 CASSEGRARNTEAFF TGTGCCAGCAGTGAAGGCAGGGCAAGGAACACTGAAGCTTTCTTT
many TRBJ2-2 NA TRBV20-1 CSARPNTGELFF TGCAGTGCTAGACCGAACACCGGGGAGCTGTTTTTT
NA TRBJ2-5 TRBD2 TRBV10-3 CATLAGDGETQYF TGTGCCACCCTAGCGGGGGACGGAGAGACCCAGTACTTC